This TCR beta chain derives from a study of post-analysis software for immune sequencing data. The library was made from cDNA and included unique molecular identifiers. One entry per CDR3 protein, called by TCRdb with MiXCR from the PCR reads. The data hold around 700,000 distinct CDR3 sequences, with 59% observed a single time. Study results and caveats: Patients had higher frequencies than controls of five or six TRBV segments, including TRBV5-6, TRBV5-1 and TRBV20-1.

Of note for this clonotype: Its antigen is undetermined.

V lost 10 bases and J lost 5; bases outside the gene matches: 6. CDR3 size: 14 residues. Germline loops: CDR1 ENHRY, CDR2 SYGVKD. The origin of this receptor is a girl aged 2 to 10 with multiple sclerosis. The rearrangement links TRBV10-3 to TRBJ2-5; 14 nucleotides match TRBD2. The material sequenced was blood. The CDR3 sequence: CASGLAGGGETQYF. The CDR3 DNA reads as TGTGCCAGCGGACTAGCGGGAGGAGGGGAGACCCAGTACTTC.